This TCR beta chain emerged from a study of blood T cells in healthy people across ages. Whole-study findings and limits: TCR beta diversity tracked closely with naive T cell percentage.

Next came a second PCR, run for roughly 6 to 11 cycles, which used a sample-barcoded 5' primer along with a J-beta primer mix. The template-switch adaptor was a 5' adaptor with 12 random nucleotides. It tagged each cDNA molecule. TCRdb re-analysed the 5' RACE reads in MiXCR, keeping a single row per CDR3 protein. The repertoire holds under 800,000 distinct CDR3 sequences, with 43% as singletons. Ranging in age from about 6 to 95, the donors were healthy Caucasian individuals from Russia. Researchers report isolating at least 6 million PBMCs per sample. Deletions cut 5 bases from V and 6 bases from J, with 9 bases between. The germline V gene has CDR1 DFQATT and CDR2 SNEGSKA (reference sequence). This CDR3 region has 11 residues. Notes on this clonotype: The target antigen is unknown.

This chain joins TRBV20-1 and TRBJ2-3; D is ambiguous. The sample was blood. This TCR was recovered from a woman in her sixties or seventies in good health. The CDR3 DNA sequence: TGCAGTGCTCTCTTAGGGGATACGCAGTATTTT. Translating gives CSALLGDTQYF.